The 14 T cell receptor beta chains given below trace back to one sample, sequenced in a study of radiation and T cells in renal cell carcinoma. Sequenced by immunoSEQ multiplex PCR; TCRdb stores in-frame clones only, minus some. The sample comprises 130,000 to 150,000 clones, 88% of which are singletons, and 12% rests with the top ten. Documented time point: baseline pretreatment blood. The treatment denotes: 15 Gy SBRT to primary tumor, nephrectomy 4 weeks later. Material: blood, obtained from a patient whose treatment included radiotherapy and nephrectomy. The receptors shown here come from a woman aged 50 to 60 with renal cell carcinoma.

The chain has TRBV11-1 and TRBJ2-7, with TRBD1 as a possible D gene (5 bases). From germline, CDR1 is SGHAT and CDR2 FQDESV (reference sequence). The CDR3 has 16 amino acids. The V and J ends lost 0 bases and 5 bases respectively, with 17 bases between them. CDR3 DNA sequence: TGTGCCAGCAGCTTAGCGGGGCAGGCTTTAAAAGACGAGCAGTACTTC. This gives the protein CASSLAGQALKDEQYF.

V gene TRBV6-5 combines with J gene TRBJ1-1; no clear D gene. Trimming shortened V by 4 bases and J by 11 bases, and 11 bases separated the two germline ends. CDR1 and CDR2 from the germline V gene are MNHEY and SVGAGI. The CDR3 is 11 amino acids. As DNA, the CDR3 is TGTGCCAGCAGTTCCCCGGGTGTCGCTTTCTTT. Translating it yields CASSSPGVAFF.

This clone has only a few counts. This chain joins TRBV6-5 and TRBJ1-1; the D gene is possibly TRBD1 (5 bases). In germline, CDR1 is MNHEY, CDR2 SVGAGI. This CDR3 is 12 amino acids long. V was clipped by 7 bases and J by 3 bases, with 9 bases between them. CDR3: CASNRGDTEAFF. CDR3 nucleotides: TGTGCCAGCAACCGAGGGGACACTGAAGCTTTCTTT.

In this sample, this clone turned up once. The chain uses TRBV5-1 and TRBJ2-6; D possibly corresponds to TRBD1 (6 bases). CDR1 is SGHRS, CDR2 YFSETQ, per germline. V was cut by 4 bases and J by 2 bases, with 13 bases left in between. This CDR3 comprises 16 residues. In DNA, the CDR3 is TGCGCCAGCAGCCACCGACAGGCGGCTGGGGCCAACGTCCTGACTTTC. It specifies CASSHRQAAGANVLTF.

V and J are TRBV14 and TRBJ1-2; the match to TRBD1 covers 7 bases. The junction had 5 bases not matched to a gene; V was cut back by 0 bases and J by 4 bases. Germline CDR1 and CDR2: SGHDN and FVKESK. There are 15 residues in the CDR3. Written as DNA, the CDR3 is TGTGCCAGCAGCCAAGATCTGACAGGGCCCTATGGCTACACCTTC. Its translation is CASSQDLTGPYGYTF.

About this clone: At one end, the junction sequence differs from germline, possibly due to a read error. This chain uses TRBV7-7 with TRBJ2-7; TRBD1 matches 7 bases. The CDR3 has 14 residues. The germline gives CDR1 SSHAT, CDR2 FNYEAQ (reference sequence). CDR3 sequence: CASSLDRESYEQYF. CDR3 nucleotides: TGTGCTAGCAGCCTCGACAGGGAGAGCTACGAGCAGTACTTC.

The rearrangement links TRBV5-1 to TRBJ2-3; D possibly corresponds to TRBD2 (5 bases). CDR3 size: 19 residues. Germline V gene sequence: CDR1 SGHRS, CDR2 YFSETQ. V was cut by 5 bases and J by 0 bases, with 25 bases left in between. CDR3 loop: CASSLLSGMGAISTDTQYF. CDR3 DNA: TGCGCCAGCAGTCTATTATCGGGGATGGGAGCCATAAGCACAGATACGCAGTATTTT.

The genes are TRBV11-2 and TRBJ1-2; TRBD1 agrees at 9 bases. With 5 bases clipped from V and 0 bases from J, the junction kept 4 bases outside the gene matches. Per germline, CDR1 SGHAT and CDR2 FQNNGV. This CDR3 is built from 15 residues. The CDR3 DNA sequence: TGTGCCAGCAGCATTGACAGGGGGGCTAACTATGGCTACACCTTC. This encodes CASSIDRGANYGYTF. The full variable domain, its missing parts supplied by reference TRBV11-2 and TRBJ1-2, is EAGVAQSPRYKIIEKRQSVAFWCNPISGHATLYWYQQILGQGPKLLIQFQNNGVVDDSQLPKDRFSAERLKGVDSTLKIQPAKLEDSAVYLCASSIDRGANYGYTFGSGTRLTVV.

The chain recombines TRBV2 with TRBJ1-2; 8 bases fit TRBD1. The V gene end was trimmed by 6 bases and the J gene end by 8 bases; junction bases not matched to a gene: 8. This CDR3 has 13 residues. Germline CDR1 SNHLY, CDR2 FYNNEI. Here the CDR3 DNA reads TGTGCCAGCAGAGGACAGGGTTTGGGAGGCTACACCTTC. Encoded protein: CASRGQGLGGYTF.

J is TRBJ2-7 and V is TRBV9, with 12 nucleotides matching TRBD2. The length of the CDR3 is 14 residues. The germline CDR1 and CDR2 sequences are SGDLS and YYNGEE. V was pared by 4 bases and J by 2 bases, with 1 base of the junction left unmatched. CDR3 sequence: CASSSSGGAYEQYF. As DNA, the CDR3 is TGTGCCAGCAGCTCTAGCGGGGGGGCCTACGAGCAGTACTTC.

The chain employs TRBV19 and TRBJ1-2, with TRBD1 matching 9 bases. The trim removed 4 bases at V and 8 bases at J, leaving 14 bases unmatched. The V gene's germline CDR1 is LNHDA and CDR2 SQIVND (reference sequence). CDR3 length equals 16 residues. The CDR3 loop reads CASSTTTGTGMGGYTF. The DNA for the CDR3 is TGTGCCAGTAGTACAACTACCGGGACAGGGATGGGAGGCTACACCTTC.

The chain combines TRBV10-3 with TRBJ1-6, with 12 bases lining up with TRBD1. J gave up 9 bases and V 1 base, and 10 bases lay outside the gene matches. The CDR3 runs 18 residues. Germline V gene data show CDR1 as ENHRY and CDR2 as SYGVKD. CDR3 bases: TGTGCCATCAGTGAGTTAGTTTCGGGACAGGGGGCAGGTTCACCCCTCCACTTT. Protein product: CAISELVSGQGAGSPLHF.

The V and J genes are TRBV30 and TRBJ2-5; tentatively, D is TRBD1 or TRBD2 (5 bases each). The CDR3 has 14 residues. The V gene's germline CDR1 is GTSNPN and CDR2 SVGIG (reference sequence). The V end lost 7 bases, the J end lost 1 base, and 16 bases lay between the germline ends. The CDR3 nucleotides read TGTGCCTCCTCCCCGGGACGCTCCCAAGAGACCCAGTACTTC. It specifies CASSPGRSQETQYF.

This clone was observed once. This chain's CDR3 is CASSYDGTGGGYTF. The CDR3 DNA is TGTGCCAGCAGTTACGACGGGACAGGGGGTGGCTACACCTTC. The chain is built from TRBV6-5 and TRBJ1-2, with 11 bases identical to TRBD1. With V trimmed by 2 bases and J by 7 bases, 3 bases remained unmatched. Per germline, CDR1 MNHEY and CDR2 SVGAGI. This CDR3 contains 14 residues.